The present T cell receptor beta chain was sequenced within a study of shared clonotypes between healthy human individuals (dated by TCRdb to between 2020 and 2021). General notes on the study: Three men and two women, aged 18 to 49 years, made up the cohort. Per donor, three plates each were used for CD4 naive and CD4 memory, two for CD8 naive, and one for CD8 memory. The study deeply sequenced blood TCR repertoires of five healthy adults to estimate repertoire size and the extent of clonotype sharing between individuals. To increase sequencing depth and limit assay-specific biases, TCR repertoire library preparation and sequencing were carried out by different laboratories using diverse techniques. Per donor, leukapheresis produced somewhere between about 0.85 and 8.9 billion PBMCs. On the study overall, not on this receptor specifically: Even with the large sequencing depth, rarefaction of the sorted-subset datasets indicated that sequencing was incomplete. Because the study included only a small number of donors, the genetic and exposure-history diversity represented was limited. Across a few donors, around 5.4% of naive CD4, around 3.3% of naive CD8, roughly 2.2% of memory CD4, and approximately 0.4% of memory CD8 clonotypes were shared. Pairwise subsampling led to the expectation that sequencing depth would affect the degree of clonotype sharing among donors. Sampling was restricted to blood, and TCR repertoires in tissue are likely to differ from TCR repertoires in blood. Compared with non-shared clonotypes, the clonotypes found in all four sorted-subset donors had higher generation probabilities. Estimated clonotype richness was generally larger for naive than for memory subsets.

Using the deep immunoSEQ assay, multiplex PCR amplified TCR CDR3 regions from genomic DNA. Extracted genomic DNA from each cell subset was spread evenly across all wells of several immunoSEQ 96-well plates, with each plate serving as a replicate. For sorted subsets, around 200 ng genomic DNA, equal to some 30,000 T cell genomes, was loaded into each replicate PCR. Purified libraries were quantified with a Qubit 3.0 fluorometer, sized on a Bioanalyzer 2100, and re-quantified with the KAPA Library Quantification kit. A separate single-read 150-cycle Illumina NextSeq 550 flow cell was used to sequence each immunoSEQ 96-well plate. The original methods were these. Because the immunoSEQ output held only junctional sequences and lacked quality scores, the filtering could not match the filtering applied to full-length reads. To assign V/J genes and CDR3, sequences were annotated against IMGT germline references using PyIR, a Python wrapper for IgBLAST v1.9. Reads were filtered out if the reads had weak V/J assignments (E-value above 1e-6), no CDR3, stop codons, out-of-frame junctions, or ambiguous translated residues. V3J clonotypes were defined as sequences sharing the same inferred V gene, J gene, and CDR3 amino acid sequence. To compute the percentage overlap between repertoires, the number of shared unique clonotypes was divided by the size of the smaller repertoire. RTK rarefaction, the Chao1 estimator, and Recon v2.1 estimates of unobserved clonotypes were used to assess repertoire richness. OLGA was used to compute generation probabilities for all TCRbeta clonotypes that the gDNA method yielded from several donors. TCRdb re-hosts the immuneACCESS table, in-frame sequences only. Its copies lack some clones; in the studies checked, an unresolved V gene accounts for under half of them, and the cause for the rest is not known. That table is the source of V, J and clone size, and D and trimming were worked out from the DNA. The sample profile shows 1.4 million or so clones; about 98.5% of them were found once. The ten largest clones add up to 0.36% of the sample.

For CDR1 and CDR2, the germline V gene (reference sequence) lists SGHNT and YYREEE. Ends trimmed: V by 0 bases, J by 5 bases; bases unmatched to a gene: 19. The CDR3 numbers 20 residues from cysteine through phenylalanine. Of all the DNA, just the CDR3 is kept, 60 bases in frame from base 1. The donors were healthy, HIV-negative adults with no recently reported acute infections or vaccinations. Only Caucasian adults living in Nashville, Tennessee, USA were represented among the donors. CD4+ T cells were enriched through magnetic negative selection, after which naive cells were positively selected on CD45RA and the remaining negative fraction served as the memory subset. Blood was collected by leukapheresis, and PBMCs were isolated by Ficoll-Histopaque density gradient centrifugation and then cryopreserved in liquid nitrogen vapor phase. Analytical flow cytometry was used to check the purity and quantity of each magnetically sorted T cell population. Genomic DNA was isolated from each sorted fraction and quantified by UV absorbance on a Nanodrop 2000c.

With respect to this clone: No antigen is known for it. The input lacks base qualities; no much larger clone sits a single base away.

The receptor chain draws on TRBV5-4 and TRBJ2-1, with TRBD1 identical over 8 junction bases. The receptor comes from a man in his thirties or forties in good health. Sample: naive CD4+ T cells sorted from blood. The cell subset or site label on this specimen signifies: CD45RA+ positively selected. In nucleotides, the sequence is TGTGCCAGCAGCTTGGCGGAACGCCTGTGGACAGGGAGAAAGGACAATGAGCAGTTCTTC. The translation is CASSLAERLWTGRKDNEQFF.